This is a list of T cell receptor beta chains from one sample in a study of T-cell reconstitution after alpha-beta-depleted transplantation in children. MiXCR, applied by TCRdb to the PCR reads, yields one record per CDR3 protein. The sample includes 250,000 to 400,000 distinct CDR3 sequences, approximately 23% of them seen just once. Specimen: PBMCs, mostly from graft donor cells, collected 180 days after TCRalphabeta/CD19-depleted stem cell transplant. These receptors came from a male patient younger than 18 who had a stem cell transplant for acute lymphoblastic leukemia, so the T cells may come from the graft donor. The CDR3 runs from the conserved cysteine through the conserved F or W. Each record gives: D gene, J gene, V gene, CDR3 protein. The D gene is left open where the match is weak.

d_call: TRBD1; j_call: TRBJ2-7; v_call: TRBV6-5; cdr3_aa: CASSYFTGGSYEQYF
d_call: TRBD1; j_call: TRBJ1-2; v_call: TRBV24-1; cdr3_aa: CATSAGTDFINYGYTF
d_call: NA; j_call: TRBJ2-1; v_call: TRBV7-2; cdr3_aa: CASSFPRPEQFF
d_call: NA; j_call: TRBJ2-1; v_call: TRBV21-1; cdr3_aa: CASSTPGRLHNEQFF
d_call: NA; j_call: TRBJ1-2; v_call: TRBV20-1; cdr3_aa: CSASDSRYGYTF
d_call: NA; j_call: TRBJ2-4; v_call: TRBV9; cdr3_aa: CASSVTSGILNIQYF
d_call: NA; j_call: TRBJ2-6; v_call: TRBV12-3/TRBV12-4; cdr3_aa: CASSLQTPGANVLTF
d_call: TRBD2; j_call: TRBJ2-1; v_call: TRBV7-9; cdr3_aa: CASSFRGSGGSRDEQFF
d_call: TRBD1; j_call: TRBJ1-1; v_call: TRBV19; cdr3_aa: CASSIRGTANTEAFF
d_call: NA; j_call: TRBJ2-2; v_call: TRBV6-1; cdr3_aa: CASNSWRPGGLTSTGELFF
d_call: NA; j_call: TRBJ2-3; v_call: TRBV10-3; cdr3_aa: CAISESQLDTQYF
d_call: NA; j_call: TRBJ2-2; v_call: TRBV12-3/TRBV12-4; cdr3_aa: CASRSTGELFF
d_call: NA; j_call: TRBJ2-7; v_call: TRBV6-1; cdr3_aa: CASSPNLASSYEQYF
d_call: NA; j_call: TRBJ1-5; v_call: TRBV5-1; cdr3_aa: CASSLTADSNQPQHF
d_call: NA; j_call: TRBJ2-2; v_call: TRBV10-3; cdr3_aa: CAISEGSGLTGELFF
d_call: TRBD1; j_call: TRBJ2-3; v_call: TRBV27; cdr3_aa: CASSSLGQGAGRKKDTQYF
d_call: NA; j_call: TRBJ2-1; v_call: TRBV20-1; cdr3_aa: CSASRGTQRRSYNEQFF
d_call: NA; j_call: TRBJ1-2; v_call: TRBV5-1; cdr3_aa: CASSLDALKTF
d_call: TRBD2; j_call: TRBJ2-7; v_call: TRBV20-1; cdr3_aa: CSANHLLAGGSYEQYF
d_call: NA; j_call: TRBJ2-1; v_call: TRBV11-2; cdr3_aa: CASSHNTGSYNEQFF
d_call: TRBD1; j_call: TRBJ2-4; v_call: TRBV7-9; cdr3_aa: CASSLGQGENIQYF
d_call: TRBD2; j_call: TRBJ2-3; v_call: TRBV7-3; cdr3_aa: CASSPAGAGDTQYF
d_call: TRBD2; j_call: TRBJ2-3; v_call: TRBV9; cdr3_aa: CASSPRTSGWDTQYF
d_call: NA; j_call: TRBJ1-1; v_call: TRBV12-3/TRBV12-4; cdr3_aa: CASSLQEGSTEAFF
d_call: TRBD1; j_call: TRBJ2-7; v_call: TRBV6-1; cdr3_aa: CASIIGQGSYEQYF
d_call: NA; j_call: TRBJ1-2; v_call: TRBV12-3/TRBV12-4; cdr3_aa: CASNPTANYGYTF
d_call: TRBD2; j_call: TRBJ2-1; v_call: TRBV9; cdr3_aa: CASSSRGAGGLYNEQFF
d_call: NA; j_call: TRBJ1-2; v_call: TRBV5-1; cdr3_aa: CASSADGGVIGYTF
d_call: NA; j_call: TRBJ2-3; v_call: TRBV4-1; cdr3_aa: CASSQWIEKGLDTQYF